This TCR beta chain was recorded in a study of tumor-infiltrating lymphocytes in glioblastoma multiforme. Study observations and caveats: Clone frequencies may be distorted by unequal TCR transcripts per cell. Functional subtype sorting of these T cells was not performed.

TCRB libraries came from RNA via three nested multiplex PCR rounds. TCRB-specific cDNA synthesis used approximately 0.49 ug of total RNA. TCRdb analysed the multiplex PCR reads with MiXCR anew, one entry per CDR3 protein. The sample lists about 9,600 distinct CDR3 sequences; around 71% were seen once. Remarks on this clonotype: Its target is unknown.

The V gene lost 0 bases and the J gene lost 5 bases, with 8 bases spanning the gap. The CDR3 runs 14 residues. Germline V gene data show CDR1 as LGHNA and CDR2 as YSLEER. Sequencing used brain tumor tissue. The receptor's source is a male donor with glioblastoma. V and J are TRBV4-3 and TRBJ1-5, with D unclear. CDR3 coding DNA: TGCGCCAGCAGCCAAGATAATACGGATCAGCCCCAGCATTTT. It yields the protein CASSQDNTDQPQHF.